One and the same sample provided the 16 T cell receptor beta chains below, sequenced in a study of human T cells and chemical hapten exposure. TCRdb used MiXCR to reprocess the RACE reads, holding one entry per CDR3 protein. Here the sample spans roughly 100,000 distinct CDR3 sequences, about 10% being singletons. Time point: healthy volunteer bleed at 2 weeks. Extraction of total RNA was performed on unfractionated whole blood. Sequenced input: whole blood. All receptors derive from a female donor in good health. Some clones in this sample may be carry-over from other donors' samples.

The chain is built from TRBV7-9 and TRBJ2-3; the D is unclear. Germline lookup yields CDR1 SEHNR and CDR2 FQNEAQ (reference sequence). This CDR3 contains 13 residues. With 2 bases removed from V and 3 bases from J, the gap between germline ends came to 6 bases. CDR3 in amino acids: CASSLLLTDTQYF. CDR3 sequence (DNA): TGTGCCAGCAGCTTATTGCTAACAGATACGCAGTATTTT.

This clonotype showed up just a few times. The V gene is TRBV29-1, the J gene TRBJ1-1, with D tentatively TRBD1 (5 bases). Germline values: CDR1 SQVTM, CDR2 ANQGSEA. This CDR3 has 12 residues. V was shortened by 4 bases and J by 1 base, with 7 bases between the two germline ends. CDR3 sequence reads: CSVGGGNTEAFF. CDR3 DNA: TGCAGCGTTGGGGGGGGGAACACTGAAGCTTTCTTT.

This clonotype was observed a few times. J is TRBJ2-2 and V is TRBV9; D not resolved. Germline-derived CDR1 and CDR2 are SGDLS and YYNGEE. This CDR3 has 12 amino acids. Between the trimmed V and J ends, which lost 0 bases and 7 bases, there was a span of 4 bases. The CDR3 loop reads CASSVEIGELFF. The CDR3 DNA follows: TGTGCCAGCAGCGTAGAAATCGGGGAGCTGTTTTTT.

J is TRBJ1-4 and V is TRBV16; no clear D gene. The germline CDR1 and CDR2 sequences are KGHSY and FQNENV. V lost 3 bases, J lost 0 bases, and 5 bases lay in between. The CDR3 extends over 14 amino acids. The CDR3 sequence is CASSQTTTNEKLFF. The CDR3 region has the DNA TGTGCCAGCAGCCAGACAACAACTAATGAAAAACTGTTTTTT.

The chain has TRBV5-1 and TRBJ2-7; TRBD1 might be the D (6 bases). CDR3 length: 14 residues. CDR1 and CDR2 (germline): SGHRS, YFSETQ. The ends were cut back, 0 bases at V and 3 bases at J, with 10 bases in the middle. CDR3 in amino acids: CASSLGQDYYEQYF. Here the CDR3 DNA reads TGCGCCAGCAGCTTGGGACAGGATTACTACGAGCAGTACTTC.

This clonotype was seen many times. The chain uses TRBV11-2 and TRBJ2-7; D is ambiguous. The length of the CDR3 is 15 residues. Trimming took off 1 base at V and 0 bases at J, with 10 bases between the two ends. Germline V gene sequence: CDR1 SGHAT, CDR2 FQNNGV. The CDR3 protein is CASSLAVSNSYEQYF. CDR3 bases: TGTGCCAGCAGCTTAGCAGTATCTAACTCCTACGAGCAGTACTTC.

In its sample, this clonotype was seen a few times. This rearrangement joins TRBV28 to TRBJ2-7, with D perhaps matching TRBD1 (5 bases). Germline V gene lookup returns CDR1 MDHEN and CDR2 SYDVKM. Trimming removed 5 bases at V and 2 bases at J, with 19 bases between. The CDR3 covers 16 residues. The CDR3 region is CASSNPPRVMTYEQYF. The CDR3 coding sequence is TGTGCCAGCAGTAACCCCCCCAGGGTCATGACCTACGAGCAGTACTTC.

This clonotype was seen repeatedly, ten times or more. The chain employs TRBV3-1 and TRBJ2-4, with D possibly matching TRBD1 (7 bases). Germline CDR1 and CDR2: LGHDT and YNNKEL (reference sequence). Between the trimmed V and J ends, which lost 4 bases and 0 bases, there was a span of 13 bases. This CDR3 has 16 amino acids. CDR3 protein: CASSPRDSLAKNIQYF. Written as DNA, the CDR3 is TGTGCCAGCAGCCCGCGGGACAGTCTAGCCAAAAACATTCAGTACTTC. Filled out from reference TRBV3-1 and TRBJ2-4, the complete variable domain reads DTAVSQTPKYLVTQMGNDKSIKCEQNLGHDTMYWYKQDSKKFLKIMFSYNNKELIINETVPNRFSPKSPDKAHLNLHINSLELGDSAVYFCASSPRDSLAKNIQYFGAGTRLSVL.

This clonotype was counted only a few times. J is TRBJ2-3 and V is TRBV20-1; TRBD2 matches 7 bases. Germline V gene data show CDR1 as DFQATT and CDR2 as SNEGSKA (reference sequence). The J segment lost 0 bases and the V segment lost 3 bases, leaving 12 bases of the junction unmatched. This CDR3 has 17 amino acids. In DNA, the CDR3 is TGCAGTGCTAGTTCCACCCTACTAGCGCCCAGCACAGATACGCAGTATTTT. Protein product: CSASSTLLAPSTDTQYF.

The gene calls are TRBV27 and TRBJ1-3; possibly TRBD1 for D (5 bases). Trimming cost V 4 bases and J 2 bases, with 12 bases left between them. The CDR3 spans 15 residues. From germline, CDR1 is MNHEY and CDR2 SMNVEV (reference sequence). The CDR3 region is CASSSSRGAGNTIYF. As DNA, the CDR3 is TGTGCCAGCAGTTCCTCCCGGGGGGCTGGAAACACCATATATTTT.

The CDR3 spells CASRSPITDTQYF. CDR3 coding DNA: TGTGCCAGCAGATCGCCGATCACAGATACGCAGTATTTT. The chain joins TRBV25-1 to TRBJ2-3, with D hard to call. The CDR3 length is 13 residues. Deletions cut 6 bases from V and 2 bases from J, with 9 bases between. CDR1 and CDR2 from the germline V gene are MGHDK and SYGVNS. The full variable domain, rest sourced from reference TRBV25-1 and TRBJ2-3, is EADIYQTPRYLVIGTGKKITLECSQTMGHDKMYWYQQDPGMELHLIHYSYGVNSTEKGDLSSESTVSRIRTEHFPLTLESARPSHTSQYLCASRSPITDTQYFGPGTRLTVL.

This chain links TRBV5-1 with TRBJ1-2; maybe TRBD1 (5 bases). Trimming took off 0 bases at V and 10 bases at J, with 16 bases between the two ends. From germline, CDR1 is SGHRS and CDR2 YFSETQ. The CDR3 has 14 residues. As DNA, the CDR3 is TGCGCCAGCAGCTTGGAGGCAGGGTGGCACCCCTACACCTTC. It yields the protein CASSLEAGWHPYTF.

This chain uses TRBV13 with TRBJ1-1; D is perhaps TRBD1 (5 bases). Trimming took 2 bases from V and 4 from J, leaving 17 bases between them. The CDR3 is 16 amino acids. CDR1 is PRHDT, CDR2 FYEKMQ, per germline (reference sequence). This chain's CDR3 is CASSLKGSRVGTEAFF. For the CDR3, the DNA is TGTGCCAGCAGCTTAAAGGGGAGCAGGGTGGGCACTGAAGCTTTCTTT. Filled out from reference TRBV13 and TRBJ1-1, the complete variable domain reads AAGVIQSPRHLIKEKRETATLKCYPIPRHDTVYWYQQGPGQDPQFLISFYEKMQSDKGSIPDRFSAQQFSDYHSELNMSSLELGDSALYFCASSLKGSRVGTEAFFGQGTRLTVV.

This clonotype was counted at least ten times. This chain uses TRBV20-1 with TRBJ1-1; no clear D gene. Deletions cut 5 bases from V and 1 base from J, with 8 bases between. The CDR3 sequence is 12 residues long. Germline V gene lookup returns CDR1 DFQATT and CDR2 SNEGSKA (reference sequence). For the CDR3, the DNA is TGCAGTGCTCAAGATCCGAACACTGAAGCTTTCTTT. As protein: CSAQDPNTEAFF.

The J gene is TRBJ2-2, the V gene TRBV24-1; no reliable D call. V shed 5 bases and J shed 2 bases, with 5 bases lying between them. The length of the CDR3 is 13 residues. From germline, CDR1 is KGHDR and CDR2 SFDVKD. CDR3 protein: CATSGANTGELFF. Here the CDR3 DNA reads TGTGCCACCAGTGGGGCCAACACCGGGGAGCTGTTTTTT.

This clonotype showed up many times. This chain links TRBV20-1 with TRBJ2-1; 13 positions agree with TRBD2. CDR3 length: 15 amino acids. CDR1 is DFQATT, CDR2 SNEGSKA, per germline (reference sequence). Trimming took 6 bases from V and 1 from J; bases not matched to a gene: 3. CDR3 sequence: CSARLAGGSYNEQFF. In DNA, the CDR3 is TGCAGTGCCAGACTAGCGGGAGGATCCTACAATGAGCAGTTCTTC.